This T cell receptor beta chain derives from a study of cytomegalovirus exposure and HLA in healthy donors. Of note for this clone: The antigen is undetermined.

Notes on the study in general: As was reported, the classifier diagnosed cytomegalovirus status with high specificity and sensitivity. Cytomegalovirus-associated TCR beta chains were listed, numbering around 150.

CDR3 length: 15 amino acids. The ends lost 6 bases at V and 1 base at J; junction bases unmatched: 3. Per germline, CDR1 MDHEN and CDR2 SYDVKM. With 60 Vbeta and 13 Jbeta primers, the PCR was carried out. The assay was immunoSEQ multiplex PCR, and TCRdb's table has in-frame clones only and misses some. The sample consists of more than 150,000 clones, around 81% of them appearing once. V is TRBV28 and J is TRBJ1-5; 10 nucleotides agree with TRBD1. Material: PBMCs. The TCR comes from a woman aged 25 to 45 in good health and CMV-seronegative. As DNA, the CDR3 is TGTGCCAGCAGGCGGGGACAGGGGAGCAATCAGCCCCAGCATTTT. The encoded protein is CASRRGQGSNQPQHF.